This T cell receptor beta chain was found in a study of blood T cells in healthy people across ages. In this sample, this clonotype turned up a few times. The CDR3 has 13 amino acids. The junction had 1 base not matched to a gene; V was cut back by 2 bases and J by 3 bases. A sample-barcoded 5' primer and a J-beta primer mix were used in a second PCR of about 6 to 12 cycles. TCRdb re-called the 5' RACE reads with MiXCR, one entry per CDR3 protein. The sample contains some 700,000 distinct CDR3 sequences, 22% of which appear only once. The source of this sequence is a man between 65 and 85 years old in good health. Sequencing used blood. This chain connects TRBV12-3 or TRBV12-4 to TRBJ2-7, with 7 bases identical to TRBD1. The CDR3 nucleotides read TGTGCCAGCAGTTTATGGACAGGCTACGAGCAGTACTTC. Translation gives CASSLWTGYEQYF.